This note documents a single TCR beta chain sequence. Which antigen it targets is not known. Base qualities are not at hand, and no much larger clone is one base apart. One collaborating source in Seattle enrolled patients during active infection and followed them longitudinally through the course of disease. The collaborating institutions used their own protocols to collect whole blood in K2EDTA tubes. For TCRbeta analysis, collaborators shipped samples as frozen whole blood, isolated PBMCs, or DNA extracted from either of those sample types. These data come from a study of blood T cell repertoires in COVID-19 (TCRdb year 2020). Turning to the overall study: Collaborator samples came from the United States, Italy and Spain and covered acute and convalescent phases of COVID-19. The prospective study material was composed of cDNA or gDNA derived from T cells, B-cell-depleted T cells, or PBMCs. Subjects who had been exposed to COVID-19, were actively infected with it, or had recovered from it provided the deeply sampled blood TCRbeta repertoires that made up the dataset. The repertoires were made available in a free public database intended to serve as a resource for research on the immune response to SARS-CoV-2. The samples were drawn from two sources: the first 160 participants of the ongoing ImmuneRACE study, and approximately 1,300 subjects contributed by 6 global collaborators. The sample metadata nearly always contained a de-identified subject ID, COVID-19 status, age in years and sex. Where available, HLA class I and class II types were taken from metadata supplied by the sample provider and were not determined by assay-based typing. General study outcomes and caveats: The amount of clinical and demographic metadata varied by source and participant and was provided uncurated.

TCRbeta CDR3 regions were amplified from genomic DNA using the immunoSEQ Assay, a bias-controlled multiplex PCR. Per the source publication's procedure: Within the assay, amplification of reference gene primers was used to estimate how many nucleated cells each sample contained. Sequence reads were collapsed and filtered to measure the absolute abundance of every unique TCRbeta CDR3 rearrangement. For each sample, productive Simpson clonality was calculated by taking the square root of Simpson's diversity index across productive rearrangements. The table was pulled from immuneACCESS by TCRdb, which kept in-frame rearrangements only. Such tables lose some clones; where checked, under half of the loss comes from unresolved V genes, and the rest has no known cause. V and J calls and clone size come straight from that table; D and trimming were deduced from the DNA. This sample holds about 130,000 clones; roughly 77% were observed only once. The leading ten clones occupy about 5% of the sample.

At the junction V is shortened by 0 bases and J by 2 bases, with 10 bases in between. The CDR3 sequence holds 15 residues, the cysteine and phenylalanine included. Left in the record is the CDR3 DNA by itself, 45 bases read in frame from the first base. CDR1 and CDR2, looked up from the germline V gene, are LGHNA and YSLEER. The chain was built from TRBV4-3 and TRBJ1-2; confidence is insufficient to name the D gene. The sequenced material came from peripheral blood. This clonotype was sampled from a woman aged 70-85 years with COVID-19, enrolled during active disease. The CDR3 reads as follows: CASSQDLARNYGYTF. The DNA is TGCGCCAGCAGCCAAGATCTGGCCAGGAACTATGGCTACACCTTC.